This T cell receptor (beta chain) was retrieved from a study of OX40 agonist ivuxolimab in advanced cancers. The overall study: Patients received intravenous ivuxolimab every 2 weeks at 0.01 to 10 mg/kg. Therapy given before enrollment (anti-PD-1, anti-PD-L1 or anti-CTLA-4) was allowed, and 40% had some. Study outcomes and limitations: Circulating CD4+ and CD8+ T cells showed clonal expansion by week 6 at 0.1 to 3.0 mg/kg.

CDR1 SGHAT and CDR2 FQNNGV come from the germline V gene. V was cut by 2 bases and J by 11 bases, with 21 bases left in between. This CDR3 comprises 15 residues. The method was immunoSEQ multiplex PCR; TCRdb's version includes in-frame clones alone and lacks a portion of them. Here the sample spans around 57,000 clones, roughly 88% being singletons. Comments on this clone: Its specificity is unknown.

On cycle 4 day 1 and cycle 7 day 1, as well as at baseline, blood was sampled. The chain carries TRBV11-2 and TRBJ1-1, with D tentatively TRBD1 (5 bases). This sequence originates from an adult with an advanced solid tumor such as melanoma, head and neck, liver or kidney cancer. The starting material was CD4+ or CD8+ T cells sorted from blood, obtained in a trial of the OX40 agonist ivuxolimab. The chain's CDR3 is CASSLRGRDVGGAFF. CDR3 sequence (DNA): TGTGCCAGCAGCTTACGGGGTCGGGACGTGGGAGGGGCTTTCTTT.